This T cell receptor beta chain was sequenced in a study of blood T cell repertoires in COVID-19. V lost 2 bases, J lost 5 bases, and 6 bases stayed unmatched. This CDR3 region has 14 residues. Germline CDR1 is SGHNT and CDR2 is YYREEE (reference sequence). Assay used: immunoSEQ multiplex PCR; TCRdb lists only in-frame clones, some missing. Among 250,000 to 350,000 clones listed, about 90% were seen once. Material for sequencing was peripheral blood. The clonotype originates from a woman aged 45-65 years who had recovered from COVID-19. The rearrangement links TRBV5-4 to TRBJ1-2, with TRBD1 matching 7 bases. This CDR3 reads CASSLDRVEYGYTF. CDR3 sequence (DNA): TGTGCCAGCAGCTTAGACAGGGTGGAATATGGCTACACCTTC.